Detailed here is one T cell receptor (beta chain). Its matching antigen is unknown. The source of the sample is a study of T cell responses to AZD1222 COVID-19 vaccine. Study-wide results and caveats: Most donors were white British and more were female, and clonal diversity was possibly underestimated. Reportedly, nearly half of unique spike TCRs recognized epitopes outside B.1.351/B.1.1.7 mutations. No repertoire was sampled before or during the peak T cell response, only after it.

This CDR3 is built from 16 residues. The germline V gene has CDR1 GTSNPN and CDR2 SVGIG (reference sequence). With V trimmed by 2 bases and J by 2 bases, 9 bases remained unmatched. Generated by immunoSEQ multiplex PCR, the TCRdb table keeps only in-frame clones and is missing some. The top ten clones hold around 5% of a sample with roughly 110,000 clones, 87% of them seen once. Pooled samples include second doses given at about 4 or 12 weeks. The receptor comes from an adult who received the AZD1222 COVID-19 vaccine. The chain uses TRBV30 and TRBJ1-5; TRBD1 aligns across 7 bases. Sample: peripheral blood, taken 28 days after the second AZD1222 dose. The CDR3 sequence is CAWSPNQGVGNQPQHF. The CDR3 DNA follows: TGTGCCTGGAGTCCGAACCAGGGGGTGGGCAATCAGCCCCAGCATTTT.